The next 14 T cell receptor beta chains were all read from a single sample in a study of T cells in Graves' hyperthyroidism and ophthalmopathy. Amplification yielded TCR beta CDR3 regions, with RNA transcripts as the source. Primed by the HTBI set, a first-round RT-PCR was run on the TCR CDR3. TCRdb used MiXCR to reprocess the multiplex PCR reads, holding one entry per CDR3 protein. The sample includes 600,000 or so distinct CDR3 sequences, about 14% of them seen just once. The material sequenced was blood. These receptors came from a woman aged 50 to 65 with Graves' ophthalmopathy.

This clonotype was counted at least ten times. The gene calls are TRBV12-3 or TRBV12-4 and TRBJ2-7; 10 bases are a match to TRBD2. Trimming took 0 bases from V and 6 from J; bases not matched to a gene: 14. This CDR3 is 18 amino acids long. As DNA, the CDR3 is TGTGCCAGCAGTTTAGCGCGGTCTAGCGGGAGTTTGTTGGGCGAGCAGTACTTC. Translation gives CASSLARSSGSLLGEQYF.

There are many counts of this clonotype. This chain links TRBV3-1 with TRBJ2-3, with D uncertain. Trimming removed 1 base from V and 4 bases from J, with 12 bases in between. Per the germline V gene, CDR1 is LGHDT and CDR2 is YNNKEL (reference sequence). The CDR3 sequence is 15 residues long. The chain's CDR3 is CASSQGIDLADTQYF. The DNA of the CDR3 is TGTGCCAGCAGCCAAGGAATAGATCTGGCAGATACGCAGTATTTT.

This clonotype was seen repeatedly, ten times or more. The V gene is TRBV6-2 or TRBV6-3, the J gene TRBJ2-1; tentative D call: TRBD2 (5 bases). The CDR3 is 16 amino acids. Germline CDR1 reads MNHEY; CDR2 reads SVGEGT. V was cut by 4 bases and J by 4 bases, with 17 bases left in between. This CDR3 is CASSFPPDWAYNEQFF. The CDR3 DNA is TGTGCCAGCAGTTTCCCACCGGACTGGGCTTACAATGAGCAGTTCTTC.

This chain joins TRBV12-3 or TRBV12-4 and TRBJ1-2; the D is unclear. This CDR3 has 17 residues. Trimming took off 2 bases at V and 3 bases at J, with 19 bases between the two ends. DNA of the CDR3: TGTGCCAGCAGTTTAATTTTGTCGGCGGCAGCCCACTATGGCTACACCTTC. It is translated as CASSLILSAAAHYGYTF.

This clonotype was observed at least ten times. The CDR3 spells CAWSRGFGETQYF. As DNA, the CDR3 is TGTGCCTGGAGTCGGGGCTTTGGAGAGACCCAGTACTTC. The rearrangement uses TRBV30 and TRBJ2-5; possibly TRBD1 or TRBD2 for D (5 bases each). The CDR3 totals 13 residues. Trimming took 2 bases from V and 4 from J, leaving 11 bases between them. CDR1 GTSNPN and CDR2 SVGIG come from the germline V gene (reference sequence).

CDR3 in DNA: TGTGCCAGCAGTGATCGGCAGGGGGGCACAGATACGCAGTATTTT. This codes for CASSDRQGGTDTQYF. J is TRBJ2-3 and V is TRBV25-1; 7 bases are a match to TRBD1. V was pared by 3 bases and J by 1 base, with 4 bases of the junction left unmatched. CDR3 size: 15 residues. The germline gives CDR1 MGHDK, CDR2 SYGVNS. Together with reference TRBV25-1 and TRBJ2-3, the CDR3 gives the full variable domain: EADIYQTPRYLVIGTGKKITLECSQTMGHDKMYWYQQDPGMELHLIHYSYGVNSTEKGDLSSESTVSRIRTEHFPLTLESARPSHTSQYLCASSDRQGGTDTQYFGPGTRLTVL.

This clonotype was counted many times. V usage is TRBV28 and J usage is TRBJ2-1; 8 bases map to TRBD1. V gave up 3 bases and J gave up 2 bases; unmatched junction bases: 6. The CDR3 is made up of 16 amino acids. Germline assignment: CDR1 MDHEN and CDR2 SYDVKM. For the CDR3, the DNA is TGTGCCAGCAGTTTGTTGGACAGGGCCCCCTACAATGAGCAGTTCTTC. Translated: CASSLLDRAPYNEQFF.

The table lists this clonotype with many counts. The gene calls are TRBV18 and TRBJ1-6; D is ambiguous. Trimming took 0 bases from V and 14 from J, leaving 14 bases between them. CDR3 size: 14 residues. The germline CDR1 and CDR2 sequences are KGHSH and LQKENI. CDR3: CASSPPAPSFTLHF. CDR3 sequence (DNA): TGTGCCAGCTCACCACCCGCCCCCAGTTTCACCCTCCACTTT.

This clonotype was seen ten or more times. The chain has TRBV24-1 and TRBJ2-7; unclear D gene. The V end was cut by 1 base, the J end by 5 bases, with 11 bases between. CDR1 KGHDR and CDR2 SFDVKD come from the germline V gene. This CDR3 is 14 amino acids long. The CDR3 DNA sequence: TGTGCCACCAGTGATTTCAAGGGTGGAAACGAGCAGTACTTC. Its translation is CATSDFKGGNEQYF.

This clonotype has a count of ten or more. As DNA, the CDR3 is TGTGCCAGCAGCTTCCGGGACAGCTTTAATTCACCCCTCCACTTT. This gives the protein CASSFRDSFNSPLHF. The gene calls are TRBV7-8 and TRBJ1-6; TRBD1 matches at 7 bases. The germline V gene encodes CDR1 SGHVS and CDR2 FQNEAQ. V shed 3 bases, J shed 6 bases, and the junction held 5 bases outside the gene matches. The CDR3 has 15 amino acids.

This clonotype showed up just a few times. V usage is TRBV7-8 and J usage is TRBJ2-3; D unresolved. CDR3 length equals 13 residues. Germline CDR1 is SGHVS and CDR2 is FQNEAQ. V lost 1 base to trimming and J lost 6 bases, with 8 bases between them. The CDR3 reads CASSLVRWDTQYF. CDR3 nucleotide sequence: TGTGCCAGCAGCTTAGTACGATGGGATACGCAGTATTTT.

This clonotype was counted ten times or more. This sequence joins TRBV28 and TRBJ2-1; D remains ambiguous. The CDR3 length is 14 residues. The V gene lost 6 bases and the J gene lost 1 base, with 10 bases spanning the gap. Germline-derived CDR1 and CDR2 are MDHEN and SYDVKM. The CDR3 DNA is TGTGCCAGCAGGGCGGCCTCGTCCTACAATGAGCAGTTCTTC. Its protein is CASRAASSYNEQFF. Variable domain in full (rest from reference TRBV28 and TRBJ2-1): DVKVTQSSRYLVKRTGEKVFLECVQDMDHENMFWYRQDPGLGLRLIYFSYDVKMKEKGDIPEGYSVSREKKERFSLILESASTNQTSMYLCASRAASSYNEQFFGPGTRLTVL.

This clonotype came up many times. The chain couples TRBV7-3 to TRBJ2-3; no definite D call. In germline, CDR1 is SGHTA, CDR2 FQGTGA. CDR3 length: 15 amino acids. Trimming removed 4 bases at V and 2 bases at J, with 13 bases between. CDR3 loop: CASSSLGAFTDTQYF. In DNA form, the CDR3 reads TGTGCCAGCAGCTCCCTAGGTGCGTTCACAGATACGCAGTATTTT. The whole variable domain, remainder taken from reference TRBV7-3 and TRBJ2-3, is GAGVSQTPSNKVTEKGKYVELRCDPISGHTALYWYRQSLGQGPEFLIYFQGTGAADDSGLPNDRFFAVRPEGSVSTLKIQRTERGDSAVYLCASSSLGAFTDTQYFGPGTRLTVL.

This clonotype occurred many times. This chain joins TRBV12-3 or TRBV12-4 and TRBJ1-2; D is possibly TRBD1 (5 bases). The V and J ends lost 4 bases and 5 bases respectively, with 14 bases between them. The CDR3 is 14 amino acids. In DNA, the CDR3 is TGTGCCAGCAGTTCATCCGGGACTACGTATGGCTACACCTTC. It codes for CASSSSGTTYGYTF.